The clone carrying this T cell receptor (beta chain) was found once. The data belong to a study of blood T cell repertoires in COVID-19. Some clones are missing from TCRdb's copy, which holds only in-frame ones; the method was immunoSEQ multiplex PCR. The sample lists some 260,000 clones, around 82% occurring once. CDR1 MDHEN and CDR2 SYDVKM come from the germline V gene. Trimming pared 6 bases from V and 3 bases from J, leaving 14 bases between. The CDR3 runs to 14 residues. The V call is TRBV28, the J call TRBJ1-1; no clear D gene. Sequencing was performed on peripheral blood. This TCR derives from a woman older than 75 with active or convalescent COVID-19. CDR3 region: CASRPAWEYTEAFF. As DNA, the CDR3 is TGTGCCAGCAGGCCGGCCTGGGAGTACACTGAAGCTTTCTTT.